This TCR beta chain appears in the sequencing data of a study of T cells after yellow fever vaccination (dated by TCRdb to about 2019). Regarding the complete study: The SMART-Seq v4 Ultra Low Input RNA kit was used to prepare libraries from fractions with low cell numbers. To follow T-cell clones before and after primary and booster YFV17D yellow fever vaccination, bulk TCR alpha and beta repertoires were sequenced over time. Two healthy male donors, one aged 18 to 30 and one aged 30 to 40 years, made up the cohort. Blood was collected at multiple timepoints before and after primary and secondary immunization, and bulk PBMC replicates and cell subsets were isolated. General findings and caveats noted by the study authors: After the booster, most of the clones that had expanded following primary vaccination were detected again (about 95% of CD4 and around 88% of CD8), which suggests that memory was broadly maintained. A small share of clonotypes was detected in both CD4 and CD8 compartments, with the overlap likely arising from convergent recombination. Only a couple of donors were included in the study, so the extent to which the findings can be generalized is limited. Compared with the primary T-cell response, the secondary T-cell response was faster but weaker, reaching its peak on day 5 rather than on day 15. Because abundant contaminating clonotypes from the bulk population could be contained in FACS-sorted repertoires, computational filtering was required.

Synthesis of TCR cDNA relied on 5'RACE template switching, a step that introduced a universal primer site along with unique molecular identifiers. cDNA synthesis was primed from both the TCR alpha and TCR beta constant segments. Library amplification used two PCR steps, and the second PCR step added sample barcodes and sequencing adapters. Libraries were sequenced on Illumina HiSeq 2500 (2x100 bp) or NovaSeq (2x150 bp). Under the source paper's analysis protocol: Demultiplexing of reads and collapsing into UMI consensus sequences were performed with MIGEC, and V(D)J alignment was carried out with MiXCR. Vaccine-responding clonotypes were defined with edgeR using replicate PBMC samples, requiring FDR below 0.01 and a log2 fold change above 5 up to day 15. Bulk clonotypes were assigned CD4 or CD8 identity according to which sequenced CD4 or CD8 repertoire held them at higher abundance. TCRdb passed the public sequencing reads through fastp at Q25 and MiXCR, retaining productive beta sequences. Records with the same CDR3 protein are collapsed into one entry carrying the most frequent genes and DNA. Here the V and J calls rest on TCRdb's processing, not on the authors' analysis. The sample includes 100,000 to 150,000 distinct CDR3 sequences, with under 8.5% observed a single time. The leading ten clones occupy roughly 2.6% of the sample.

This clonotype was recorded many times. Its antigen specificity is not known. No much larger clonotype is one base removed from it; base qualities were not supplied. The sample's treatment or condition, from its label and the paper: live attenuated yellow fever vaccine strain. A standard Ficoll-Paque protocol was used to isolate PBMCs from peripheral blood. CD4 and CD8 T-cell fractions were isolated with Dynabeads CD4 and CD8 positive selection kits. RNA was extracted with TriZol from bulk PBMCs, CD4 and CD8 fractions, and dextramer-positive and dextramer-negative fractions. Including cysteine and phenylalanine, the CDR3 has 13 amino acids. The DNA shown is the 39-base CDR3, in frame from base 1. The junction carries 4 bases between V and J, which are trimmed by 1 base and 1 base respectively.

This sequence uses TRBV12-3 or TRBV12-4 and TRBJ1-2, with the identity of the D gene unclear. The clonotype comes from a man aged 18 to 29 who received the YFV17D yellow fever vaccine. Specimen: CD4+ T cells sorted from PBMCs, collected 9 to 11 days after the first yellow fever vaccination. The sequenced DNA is TGTGCCAGCAGTTTAGGACTTAACTATGGCTACACCTTC. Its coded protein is CASSLGLNYGYTF.